The 32 T cell receptor beta chains below were found in one sample sequenced in a study of blood T cell repertoires in COVID-19. The table came from immunoSEQ multiplex PCR; TCRdb's copy has only in-frame clones and leaves some out. Counted here are about 250,000 clones, more than 80% occurring once; the ten biggest clones make up less than 6.5%. The sample taken for sequencing was peripheral blood. All receptors derive from a human donor in a cohort sampled during active COVID-19.

A single count supports this clone. This sequence joins TRBV7-3 and TRBJ2-7; 7 bases map to TRBD2. The CDR3 runs 13 residues. V was pared by 5 bases and J by 2 bases, with 3 bases of the junction left unmatched. CDR1 is SGHTA, CDR2 FQGTGA, per germline. DNA for the CDR3: TGTGCCAGCAGCCGCGGGACTACCTACGAGCAGTACTTC. This gives the protein CASSRGTTYEQYF.

This sequence joins TRBV11-2 and TRBJ2-1, with 14 bases lining up with TRBD2. The CDR3 totals 17 residues. The ends lost 4 bases at V and 8 bases at J; junction bases unmatched: 10. CDR1 and CDR2 (germline): SGHAT, FQNNGV. The CDR3 sequence: CASSSLGLAGVSHEQFF. The CDR3, as DNA: TGTGCCAGCAGCTCACTGGGACTAGCGGGAGTTTCACATGAGCAGTTCTTC.

CDR3 in amino acids: CASSPFTGFGYTF. CDR3 nucleotides: TGTGCCAGCAGCCCTTTTACAGGGTTTGGCTACACCTTC. The chain carries TRBV9 and TRBJ1-2, with D maybe TRBD1 (6 bases). This CDR3 is 13 amino acids long. Per germline, CDR1 SGDLS and CDR2 YYNGEE. V was shortened by 4 bases and J by 7 bases, with 14 bases between the two germline ends.

The chain employs TRBV12-3 or TRBV12-4 and TRBJ1-5; D is uncertain. V lost 4 bases and J 4 bases, leaving 8 bases between the germline ends. The CDR3 is 13 residues long. DNA for the CDR3: TGTGCCAGCAGTTGGCAGATGAATCAGCCCCAGCATTTT. It is translated as CASSWQMNQPQHF.

The table lists this clone with a count of one. The chain combines TRBV7-9 with TRBJ2-3; 7 bases align to TRBD1. V shed 3 bases and J 4 bases; nucleotides not matched to a gene: 4. This CDR3 has 14 residues. In germline, CDR1 is SEHNR, CDR2 FQNEAQ (reference sequence). The CDR3 bases are TGTGCCAGCAGCTTTGAGGGGGCGGCAGATACGCAGTATTTT. Its translation: CASSFEGAADTQYF. The entire variable domain, with the rest obtained from reference TRBV7-9 and TRBJ2-3, is as follows: DTGVSQNPRHKITKRGQNVTFRCDPISEHNRLYWYRQTLGQGPEFLTYFQNEAQLEKSRLLSDRFSAERPKGSFSTLEIQRTEQGDSAMYLCASSFEGAADTQYFGPGTRLTVL.

The CDR3 sequence is CASSQPEGWGEQYF. CDR3 in DNA: TGTGCCAGCAGCCAACCGGAGGGGTGGGGAGAGCAGTACTTC. This chain links TRBV16 with TRBJ2-7; D is possibly TRBD2 (6 bases). Looked up from germline, CDR1 is KGHSY and CDR2 is FQNENV. Trimming pared 2 bases from V and 7 bases from J, leaving 15 bases between. The CDR3 totals 14 residues.

The rearrangement uses TRBV5-1 and TRBJ1-1; TRBD1 is a possible D gene (5 bases). Per germline, CDR1 SGHRS and CDR2 YFSETQ. The CDR3 spans 17 residues. The ends were cut back, 6 bases at V and 3 bases at J, with 24 bases in the middle. In DNA form, the CDR3 reads TGCGCCAGCAACTTCCGAGGGCCACGGGGGAAGGACACTGAAGCTTTCTTT. Its translation: CASNFRGPRGKDTEAFF.

The V call is TRBV5-1, the J call TRBJ2-3; 8 bases map to TRBD1. The ends lost 4 bases at V and 0 bases at J; junction bases unmatched: 10. The CDR3 covers 17 residues. From germline, CDR1 is SGHRS and CDR2 YFSETQ. CDR3 DNA: TGCGCCAGCAGCCGGACAGGGAAAAAATCTAGCACAGATACGCAGTATTTT. This translates into CASSRTGKKSSTDTQYF.

The rearrangement uses TRBV7-9 and TRBJ2-6, with D perhaps TRBD2 (5 bases). With 0 bases removed from V and 4 bases from J, the gap between germline ends came to 7 bases. The CDR3 runs 15 residues. In germline, CDR1 is SEHNR, CDR2 FQNEAQ (reference sequence). The chain's CDR3 is CASSLAGRGANVLTF. The CDR3 nucleotides are TGTGCCAGCAGCTTAGCAGGGAGAGGGGCCAACGTCCTGACTTTC.

The gene calls are TRBV6-5 and TRBJ2-5; 9 bases map to TRBD2. Germline V gene lookup returns CDR1 MNHEY and CDR2 SVGAGI. Losses at the gene ends were 4 bases for V and 5 bases for J; bases not matched to a gene: 8. This CDR3 comprises 15 residues. The CDR3 DNA reads as TGTGCCAGCAGTTTTTCAGCGGGAGGTCGGGAGACCCAGTACTTC. Protein product: CASSFSAGGRETQYF.

This rearrangement joins TRBV20-1 to TRBJ1-2; 8 bases align to TRBD1. CDR1 and CDR2 (germline): DFQATT, SNEGSKA (reference sequence). The CDR3 is 12 amino acids. The V segment lost 3 bases and the J segment 8 bases; nucleotides outside the gene matches: 5. CDR3 DNA sequence: TGCAGTGCTAGTACAGGGGGGGGCGGCTACACCTTC. Translating it yields CSASTGGGGYTF.

This clone has only one observation. The chain employs TRBV28 and TRBJ2-1; unclear D gene. The germline CDR1 and CDR2 sequences are MDHEN and SYDVKM. The CDR3 sequence is 14 residues long. Trimming took 2 bases from V and 3 from J, leaving 8 bases between them. The chain's CDR3 is CASSLVEDYNEQFF. In DNA, the CDR3 is TGTGCCAGCAGTTTAGTTGAGGACTACAATGAGCAGTTCTTC.

This clone turned up a few times. The J gene is TRBJ2-7, the V gene TRBV2, with a weak D call TRBD1 (5 bases). V lost 1 base and J 6 bases, leaving 10 bases between the germline ends. CDR1 and CDR2 from the germline V gene are SNHLY and FYNNEI. The CDR3 is 13 amino acids. In DNA, the CDR3 is TGTGCCAGCAGTGAAGTTACAGGTGGCGAGCAGTACTTC. As protein: CASSEVTGGEQYF.

The chain combines TRBV19 with TRBJ1-4, with a weak D call TRBD1 (6 bases). The V gene lost 3 bases and the J gene lost 8 bases, with 19 bases spanning the gap. Germline CDR1 LNHDA, CDR2 SQIVND (reference sequence). CDR3 size: 16 residues. The CDR3 DNA sequence: TGTGCCAGTAGTATGTATCGGGGGGCCTCTACGGAAAAACTGTTTTTT. Protein: CASSMYRGASTEKLFF.

The chain couples TRBV4-2 to TRBJ2-1; 7 bases are shared with TRBD1. This CDR3 region has 15 residues. Germline V gene sequence: CDR1 LGHNA, CDR2 YNFKEQ. V gave up 5 bases and J gave up 4 bases; unmatched junction bases: 8. The CDR3 sequence: CASSFRGTEYNEQFF. The DNA for the CDR3 is TGTGCCAGCAGCTTCAGGGGGACAGAGTACAATGAGCAGTTCTTC.

The rearrangement uses TRBV27 and TRBJ2-3, with 7 bases identical to TRBD2. Germline CDR1 MNHEY, CDR2 SMNVEV (reference sequence). This CDR3 contains 17 residues. V lost 4 bases and J lost 0; bases outside the gene matches: 10. The CDR3 protein is CASSWGGAPSSTDTQYF. CDR3 coding DNA: TGTGCCAGCAGTTGGGGGGGAGCCCCCTCTAGCACAGATACGCAGTATTTT.

This clone occurred a few times. The J gene is TRBJ2-1, the V gene TRBV2; 10 bases are a match to TRBD2. The V segment lost 4 bases and the J segment 6 bases; nucleotides outside the gene matches: 3. CDR3 length: 14 residues. From germline, CDR1 is SNHLY and CDR2 FYNNEI. The DNA of the CDR3 is TGTGCCAGCAGTGGGACTAGCGGAATCAATGAGCAGTTCTTC. Translated, it gives CASSGTSGINEQFF.

This clone was observed a handful of times. This sequence joins TRBV7-6 and TRBJ2-3, with no clear D. Deletions cut 1 base from V and 6 bases from J, with 14 bases between. Germline lookup yields CDR1 SGHVS and CDR2 FNYEAQ. CDR3 length: 15 amino acids. In DNA form, the CDR3 reads TGTGCCAGCAGCTTAGTCGCGCAAAAAACGGATACGCAGTATTTT. Amino acid sequence: CASSLVAQKTDTQYF.

V usage is TRBV6-6 and J usage is TRBJ1-2, with D tentatively TRBD1 (5 bases). The CDR3 has 14 amino acids. V lost 6 bases and J lost 0, with 11 bases in between. In germline, CDR1 is MNHNY, CDR2 SVGAGI (reference sequence). The CDR3 nucleotides are TGTGCCAGCAGCCGACAGACATCTAACTATGGCTACACCTTC. It yields the protein CASSRQTSNYGYTF.

The rearrangement joins TRBV12-3 or TRBV12-4 to TRBJ2-4, with a tentative D call TRBD1 (6 bases). The CDR3 has 13 amino acids. The V end lost 2 bases, the J end lost 7 bases, and 9 bases lay between the germline ends. In DNA form, the CDR3 reads TGTGCCAGCAGTTTAACACAGGGTAACATTCAGTACTTC. Translation: CASSLTQGNIQYF.

This chain joins TRBV12-3 or TRBV12-4 and TRBJ2-1, with D unresolved. Trimming removed 5 bases from V and 4 bases from J, with 6 bases in between. The CDR3 loop spans 12 amino acids. This chain's CDR3 is CASSTSYNEQFF. For the CDR3, the DNA is TGTGCCAGCAGTACGAGTTACAATGAGCAGTTCTTC.

The chain employs TRBV18 and TRBJ1-2, with D unclear. The CDR3 sequence is 15 residues long. V lost 5 bases and J lost 8, with 21 bases in between. Germline values: CDR1 KGHSH, CDR2 LQKENI. Here the CDR3 reads CASSTIRSHPEGYTF. The CDR3 region has the DNA TGTGCCAGCTCAACGATCCGATCCCACCCGGAGGGCTACACCTTC.

V gene TRBV10-3 combines with J gene TRBJ2-1; TRBD1 matches at 11 bases. The CDR3 spans 15 residues. V gave up 2 bases and J gave up 9 bases; unmatched junction bases: 6. In germline, CDR1 is ENHRY, CDR2 SYGVKD. CDR3 nucleotides: TGTGCCATCAGTGAGACACCGGGACAGGGGGGTGAGCAGTTCTTC. Translated, it gives CAISETPGQGGEQFF.

On this clone: Germline is not matched at one junction end, which may reflect a read error. This chain uses TRBV18 with TRBJ2-7, with 7 bases identical to TRBD1. Germline V CDR1 and CDR2: KGHSH, LQKENI. CDR3 length: 11 residues. This chain's CDR3 is CASSQGSEQYF. The CDR3 DNA is TGTGCCAGTTCACAGGGGTCCGAGCAGTACTTC.

The chain employs TRBV19 and TRBJ2-4, with 7 bases lining up with TRBD2. J gave up 7 bases and V 3 bases, and 6 bases lay outside the gene matches. The CDR3 has 14 residues. CDR1 is LNHDA, CDR2 SQIVND, per germline (reference sequence). The CDR3 reads CASSITGRTNIQYF. The DNA of the CDR3 is TGTGCCAGTAGTATCACCGGGAGGACGAACATTCAGTACTTC.

The rearrangement links TRBV5-6 to TRBJ1-2, with 7 positions matching TRBD1. There are 13 residues in the CDR3. The V gene's germline CDR1 is SGHDT and CDR2 YYEEEE. With 2 bases clipped from V and 8 bases from J, the junction kept 6 bases outside the gene matches. The CDR3 DNA reads TGTGCCAGCAGCTTACAGGGGACTCGGGGCTACACCTTC. It specifies CASSLQGTRGYTF.

The V gene is TRBV5-1, the J gene TRBJ2-1; D possibly corresponds to TRBD2 (6 bases). This CDR3 contains 13 residues. Trimming pared 1 base from V and 5 bases from J, leaving 7 bases between. The V gene's germline CDR1 is SGHRS and CDR2 YFSETQ. The CDR3 is CASSLLANNEQFF. The CDR3 DNA reads as TGCGCCAGCAGCTTGCTAGCGAACAATGAGCAGTTCTTC.

This chain joins TRBV7-9 and TRBJ2-7, with TRBD2 matching 11 bases. The CDR3 sequence is 15 residues long. Looked up from germline, CDR1 is SEHNR and CDR2 is FQNEAQ (reference sequence). V lost 4 bases and J lost 2; bases outside the gene matches: 4. The CDR3 coding sequence is TGTGCCAGCAGCTCCTTAGCGGGGGGGCCCTACGAGCAGTACTTC. It encodes CASSSLAGGPYEQYF. Combining the CDR3 with reference TRBV7-9 and TRBJ2-7 gives the whole variable domain DTGVSQNPRHKITKRGQNVTFRCDPISEHNRLYWYRQTLGQGPEFLTYFQNEAQLEKSRLLSDRFSAERPKGSFSTLEIQRTEQGDSAMYLCASSSLAGGPYEQYFGPGTRLTVT.

The V call is TRBV6-4, the J call TRBJ2-1; 9 bases match TRBD2. Trimming took 5 bases from V and 4 from J; bases not matched to a gene: 6. In germline, CDR1 is MRHNA, CDR2 SNTAGT. The CDR3 sequence is 15 residues long. The DNA for the CDR3 is TGTGCCAGCAGTCTACTAGCGGGCCCTTACAATGAGCAGTTCTTC. Residues: CASSLLAGPYNEQFF.

The DNA of the CDR3 is TGCGCCAGCAGCTCCCAGACAGGGGGAGGCACTGAAGCTTTCTTT. Protein: CASSSQTGGGTEAFF. This sequence joins TRBV5-1 and TRBJ1-1, with 9 nucleotides matching TRBD1. The trim removed 3 bases at V and 4 bases at J, leaving 7 bases unmatched. Germline-derived CDR1 and CDR2 are SGHRS and YFSETQ. This CDR3 spans 15 amino acids.

J is TRBJ2-1 and V is TRBV11-3; D possibly corresponds to TRBD2 (5 bases). The CDR3 length is 17 residues. Per the germline V gene, CDR1 is SGHNT and CDR2 is YENEEA. V lost 0 bases and J lost 6, with 18 bases in between. CDR3 sequence reads: CASSLDRIGVERNEQFF. The DNA of the CDR3 is TGTGCCAGCAGCTTAGATCGGATCGGGGTGGAGCGCAATGAGCAGTTCTTC.

The chain joins TRBV12-5 to TRBJ1-2; D may be TRBD1 (5 bases). CDR3 length: 12 residues. Germline V CDR1 and CDR2: LGHNT, FRNRAP. Trimming pared 2 bases from V and 4 bases from J, leaving 5 bases between. The CDR3 DNA is TGTGCTAGTGGTTTGACAGGCTATGGCTACACCTTC. This gives the protein CASGLTGYGYTF.